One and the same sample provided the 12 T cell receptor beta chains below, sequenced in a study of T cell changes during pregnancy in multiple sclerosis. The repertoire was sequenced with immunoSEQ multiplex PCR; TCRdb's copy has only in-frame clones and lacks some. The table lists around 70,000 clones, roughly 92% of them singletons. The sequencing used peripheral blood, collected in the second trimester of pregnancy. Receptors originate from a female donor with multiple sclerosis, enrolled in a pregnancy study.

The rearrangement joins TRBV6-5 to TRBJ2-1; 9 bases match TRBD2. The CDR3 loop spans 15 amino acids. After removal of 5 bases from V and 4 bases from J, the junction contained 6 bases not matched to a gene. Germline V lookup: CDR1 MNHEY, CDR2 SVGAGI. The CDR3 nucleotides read TGTGCCAGCAGTACGCTAGCGGGAATGTACAATGAGCAGTTCTTC. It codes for CASSTLAGMYNEQFF.

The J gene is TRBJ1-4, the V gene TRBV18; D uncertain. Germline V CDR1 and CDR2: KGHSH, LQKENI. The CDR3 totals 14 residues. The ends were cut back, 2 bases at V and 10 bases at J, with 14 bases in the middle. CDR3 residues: CASSPNRGRGKLFF. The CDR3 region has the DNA TGTGCCAGCTCACCAAATAGAGGAAGAGGAAAACTGTTTTTT.

CDR3 sequence (DNA): TGTGCCAGCAGCACACAGCGGGAGGACAACACCGGGGAGCTGTTTTTT. Amino acids: CASSTQREDNTGELFF. This chain connects TRBV11-2 to TRBJ2-2; 9 bases are shared with TRBD2. V trimming: 5 bases; J trimming: 2 bases; junction bases outside the gene matches: 6. This CDR3 region has 16 residues. Germline V lookup: CDR1 SGHAT, CDR2 FQNNGV.

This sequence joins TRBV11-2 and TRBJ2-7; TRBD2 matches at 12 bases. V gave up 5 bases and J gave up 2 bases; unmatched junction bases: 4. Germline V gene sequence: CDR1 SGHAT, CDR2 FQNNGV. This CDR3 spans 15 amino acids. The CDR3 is CASSELAGGPYEQYF. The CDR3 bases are TGTGCCAGCAGCGAGCTAGCGGGAGGGCCCTACGAGCAGTACTTC.

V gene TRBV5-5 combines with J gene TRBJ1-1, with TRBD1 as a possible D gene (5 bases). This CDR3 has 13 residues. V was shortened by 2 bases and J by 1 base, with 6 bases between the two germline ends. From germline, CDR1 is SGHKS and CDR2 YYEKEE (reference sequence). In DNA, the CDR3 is TGTGCCAGCAGCTTCGGACAGAACACTGAAGCTTTCTTT. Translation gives CASSFGQNTEAFF.

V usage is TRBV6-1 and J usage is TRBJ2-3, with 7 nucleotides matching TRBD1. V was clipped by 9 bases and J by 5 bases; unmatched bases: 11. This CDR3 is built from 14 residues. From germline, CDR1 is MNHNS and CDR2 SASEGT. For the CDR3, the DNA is TGTGCCAGTGGTAGGACAGGCGGGTTAGATACGCAGTATTTT. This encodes CASGRTGGLDTQYF.

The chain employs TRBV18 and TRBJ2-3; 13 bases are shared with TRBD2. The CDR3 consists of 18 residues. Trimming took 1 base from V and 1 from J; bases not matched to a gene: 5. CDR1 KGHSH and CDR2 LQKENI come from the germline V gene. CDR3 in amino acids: CASSPRTSGSEGTDTQYF. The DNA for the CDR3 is TGTGCCAGCTCACCACGGACTAGCGGGAGCGAAGGCACAGATACGCAGTATTTT.

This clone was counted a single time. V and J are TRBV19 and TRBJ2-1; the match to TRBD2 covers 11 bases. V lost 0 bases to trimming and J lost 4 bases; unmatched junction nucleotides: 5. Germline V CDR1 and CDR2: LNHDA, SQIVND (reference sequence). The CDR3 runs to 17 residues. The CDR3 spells CASSIETSGKLYNEQFF. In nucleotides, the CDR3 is TGTGCCAGTAGTATAGAGACTAGCGGGAAACTTTACAATGAGCAGTTCTTC. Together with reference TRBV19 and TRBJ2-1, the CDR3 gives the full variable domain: DGGITQSPKYLFRKEGQNVTLSCEQNLNHDAMYWYRQDPGQGLRLIYYSQIVNDFQKGDIAEGYSVSREKKESFPLTVTSAQKNPTAFYLCASSIETSGKLYNEQFFGPGTRLTVL.

Written as DNA, the CDR3 is TGTGCCAGCAGTTTTGCGGGATCCGCCTACGAGCAGTACTTC. Residues: CASSFAGSAYEQYF. V and J are TRBV28 and TRBJ2-7, with a tentative D call TRBD2 (6 bases). From germline, CDR1 is MDHEN and CDR2 SYDVKM. The CDR3 extends over 14 amino acids. With 3 bases removed from V and 2 bases from J, the gap between germline ends came to 11 bases.

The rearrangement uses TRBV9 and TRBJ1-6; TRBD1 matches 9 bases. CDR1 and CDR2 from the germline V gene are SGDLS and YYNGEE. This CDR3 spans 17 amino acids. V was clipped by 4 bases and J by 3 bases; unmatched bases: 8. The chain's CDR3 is CASSPGTGSYYNSPLHF. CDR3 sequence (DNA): TGTGCCAGCAGCCCCGGGACAGGGTCCTACTATAATTCACCCCTCCACTTT.

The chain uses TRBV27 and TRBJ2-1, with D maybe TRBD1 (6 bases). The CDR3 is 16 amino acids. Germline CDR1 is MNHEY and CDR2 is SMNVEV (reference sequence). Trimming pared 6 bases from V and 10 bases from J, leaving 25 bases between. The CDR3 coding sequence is TGTGCCAGCAGGGGAGTCTCCGGGACACAAGAGAGGGAGCAGTTCTTC. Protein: CASRGVSGTQEREQFF.

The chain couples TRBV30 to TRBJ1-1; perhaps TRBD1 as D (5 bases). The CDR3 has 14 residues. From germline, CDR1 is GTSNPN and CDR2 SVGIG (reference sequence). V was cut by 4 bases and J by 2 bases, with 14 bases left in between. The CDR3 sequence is CAWTPGLPNTEAFF. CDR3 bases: TGTGCCTGGACCCCGGGACTCCCCAACACTGAAGCTTTCTTT. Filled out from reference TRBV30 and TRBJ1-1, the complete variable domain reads SQTIHQWPATLVQPVGSPLSLECTVEGTSNPNLYWYRQAAGRGLQLLFYSVGIGQISSEVPQNLSASRPQDRQFILSSKKLLLSDSGFYLCAWTPGLPNTEAFFGQGTRLTVV.